This is a list of T cell receptor beta chains from one sample in a study of cytomegalovirus exposure and HLA in healthy donors. Only in-frame clones appear in the TCRdb table, and some are missing; sequencing was by immunoSEQ multiplex PCR. This table has tens of thousands of clones, 77% appearing once. Sequences were obtained from PBMCs. The source is a man in his fifties or sixties in good health and CMV-seropositive. Both conserved end residues are part of each CDR3. D genes are given only for firm matches. Not every row has a clone size; where given, it reads once, few, many or a size class.

D | J | size | V | CDR3 | DNA
NA | TRBJ1-2 | NA | TRBV9 | CASSVLQGEGYTF | TGTGCCAGCAGCGTATTGCAGGGCGAAGGCTACACCTTC
TRBD2 | TRBJ2-1 | NA | TRBV19 | CASSFGGLAGSYNEQFF | TGTGCCAGTAGTTTCGGAGGACTAGCGGGATCCTACAATGAGCAGTTCTTC
TRBD1 | TRBJ1-2 | once | TRBV18 | CASSPPGQGAGGYTF | TGTGCCAGCTCACCACCGGGACAGGGGGCAGGAGGCTACACCTTC
TRBD2 | TRBJ2-5 | NA | TRBV29-1 | CSVGLAGVETQYF | TGCAGCGTTGGACTAGCGGGAGTCGAGACCCAGTACTTC
NA | TRBJ2-7 | NA | TRBV7-6 | CASSLTSNYEQYF | TGTGCCAGCAGCTTAACTAGTAATTACGAGCAGTACTTC
NA | TRBJ1-5 | NA | TRBV19 | CASSMLGGSSQPQHF | TGTGCCAGTAGTATGTTGGGAGGGTCGAGTCAGCCCCAGCATTTT
NA | TRBJ1-3 | NA | TRBV6-5 | CASSYDHSYGNTIYF | TGTGCCAGCAGTTACGATCACAGTTACGGAAACACCATATATTTT
TRBD2 | TRBJ2-2 | NA | TRBV19 | CASSTLAELFTGELFF | TGTGCCAGTAGTACCCTAGCGGAGCTCTTCACCGGGGAGCTGTTTTTT
NA | TRBJ1-6 | NA | TRBV4-1 | CASSQDYPGDHSYNSPLHF | TGCGCCAGCAGCCAAGATTACCCAGGGGACCACTCCTATAATTCACCCCTCCACTTT
NA | TRBJ2-1 | NA | TRBV30 | CAWSSLLAGEQFF | TGTGCCTGGAGTTCCCTTCTGGCGGGAGAGCAGTTCTTC
TRBD1 | TRBJ2-2 | NA | TRBV27 | CASAPVGTVLTGELFF | TGTGCCAGCGCCCCGGTGGGGACAGTACTCACCGGGGAGCTGTTTTTT
TRBD2 | TRBJ2-3 | NA | TRBV9 | CASSVVGASGSTDTQYF | TGTGCCAGCAGCGTAGTCGGGGCTAGCGGTTCAACAGATACGCAGTATTTT
NA | TRBJ2-5 | NA | TRBV28 | CASSPPQGMMVTQYF | TGTGCCAGCAGCCCCCCTCAGGGTATGATGGTGACCCAGTACTTC
TRBD2 | TRBJ2-7 | NA | TRBV13 | CASSRAGGSSYEQYF | TGTGCCAGCAGTAGAGCGGGAGGGAGCTCCTACGAGCAGTACTTC
NA | TRBJ1-1 | NA | TRBV5-5 | CASSFQENTEAFF | TGTGCCAGCAGCTTCCAGGAGAACACTGAAGCTTTCTTT
NA | TRBJ1-5 | NA | TRBV6-5 | CASKTGVQPQHF | TGTGCCTCCAAGACGGGTGTCCAGCCCCAGCATTTT
NA | TRBJ2-2 | NA | TRBV11-2 | CASSARPLTVNTGELFF | TGTGCCAGCAGCGCCCGTCCGCTGACAGTCAACACCGGGGAGCTGTTTTTT
TRBD2 | TRBJ2-1 | NA | TRBV30 | CAWSVQGLYKWQFF | TGTGCCTGGAGTGTCCAGGGACTATACAAATGGCAGTTCTTC
TRBD2 | TRBJ2-3 | NA | TRBV5-1 | CASSFPPGLAGGPEGTDTQYF | TGCGCCAGCAGCTTCCCACCGGGACTAGCGGGAGGGCCAGAGGGCACAGATACGCAGTATTTT